The clone carrying this TCR beta chain is deemed large. This specimen belongs to a study of low-dose radiotherapy and immunotherapy resistance in tumors. Across the whole study: Cyclophosphamide was given intravenously at 200 mg/m2 every two weeks, and each dose came one day before radiation and immunotherapy.

Primers used for first-strand cDNA, a TRAV- and TRBV-specific set, covered both alpha and beta chains. The authors amplified TCRs for approximately 18 PCR cycles with a constant-region primer and a V-primer adapter. TCRdb passed the reads through MiXCR, listing each CDR3 protein once. The sample lists 95,000 to 100,000 distinct CDR3 sequences; more than 20% were seen once. Time point denoted: after trial treatment. Treatment meaning: LDRT plus nivolumab, ipilimumab, low-dose cyclophosphamide and aspirin (RACIN trial). The donors' regimen was nivolumab, ipilimumab, aspirin, low-dose cyclophosphamide and low-dose radiotherapy. The patients who were eligible all carried advanced solid tumors that lacked tumor-infiltrating lymphocytes, meaning the tumors were TIL-negative. Germline-derived CDR1 and CDR2 are LNHDA and SQIVND (reference sequence). V dropped 3 bases and J dropped 5; count of bases not matched to a gene: 3. This CDR3 is built from 13 residues.

This TCR came from a male donor with prostate cancer. This sample comprised PBMCs, obtained after low-dose radiotherapy plus immunotherapy. The rearrangement uses TRBV19 and TRBJ2-5; 7 nucleotides line up with TRBD2. CDR3: CASSMTSRETQYF. The DNA of the CDR3 is TGTGCCAGTAGTATGACTAGCCGGGAGACCCAGTACTTC.